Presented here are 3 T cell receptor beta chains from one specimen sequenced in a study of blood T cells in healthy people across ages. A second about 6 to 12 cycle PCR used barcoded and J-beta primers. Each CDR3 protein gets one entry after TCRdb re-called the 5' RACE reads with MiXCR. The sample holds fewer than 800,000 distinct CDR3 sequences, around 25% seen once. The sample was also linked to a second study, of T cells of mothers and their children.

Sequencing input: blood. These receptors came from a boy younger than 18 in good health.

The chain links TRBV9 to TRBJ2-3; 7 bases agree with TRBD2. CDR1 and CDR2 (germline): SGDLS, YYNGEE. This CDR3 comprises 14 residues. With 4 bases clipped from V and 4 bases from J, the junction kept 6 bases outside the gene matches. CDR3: CASSSQAGADTQYF. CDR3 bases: TGTGCCAGCAGCTCCCAGGCGGGGGCAGATACGCAGTATTTT.

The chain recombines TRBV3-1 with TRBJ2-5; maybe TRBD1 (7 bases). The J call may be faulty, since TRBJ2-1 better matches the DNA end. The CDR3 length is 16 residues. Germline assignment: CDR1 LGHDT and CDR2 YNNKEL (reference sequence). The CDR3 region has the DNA TGTGCCAGCAGCTTCGGGGACAGTCTCGGGGGCAATGAGCAGTTCTTC. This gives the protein CASSFGDSLGGNEQFF.

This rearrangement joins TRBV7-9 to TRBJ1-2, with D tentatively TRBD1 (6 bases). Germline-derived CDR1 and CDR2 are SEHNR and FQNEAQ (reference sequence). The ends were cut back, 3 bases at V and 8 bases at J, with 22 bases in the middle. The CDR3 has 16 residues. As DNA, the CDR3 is TGTGCCAGCAGCTTCGGGGGGCTGGGGACGGCCTACGGCTACACCTTC. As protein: CASSFGGLGTAYGYTF.